This TCR beta chain was identified during a study of blood T cell repertoires in COVID-19. Study context: Both acute and convalescent COVID-19 samples were obtained from the United States, Italy and Spain. PBMCs, B-cell-depleted T cells, or T cells were the source of the cDNA or gDNA that made up the material.

TCRdb's copy holds only in-frame clones and misses some; the assay was immunoSEQ multiplex PCR. Here the sample spans around 190,000 clones, 87% being singletons. The V and J ends lost 2 bases and 3 bases respectively, with 7 bases between them. CDR3 length equals 12 residues. Germline-derived CDR1 and CDR2 are GTSNPN and SVGIG (reference sequence). The chain links TRBV30 to TRBJ1-1; no reliable D call. The sequence was collected from a man aged 18 to 30 with acute COVID-19. The source material was PBMCs or T cells enriched from blood (not recorded which). The DNA for the CDR3 is TGTGCCTGGAGTCTCCCTTACACTGAAGCTTTCTTT. It specifies CAWSLPYTEAFF.